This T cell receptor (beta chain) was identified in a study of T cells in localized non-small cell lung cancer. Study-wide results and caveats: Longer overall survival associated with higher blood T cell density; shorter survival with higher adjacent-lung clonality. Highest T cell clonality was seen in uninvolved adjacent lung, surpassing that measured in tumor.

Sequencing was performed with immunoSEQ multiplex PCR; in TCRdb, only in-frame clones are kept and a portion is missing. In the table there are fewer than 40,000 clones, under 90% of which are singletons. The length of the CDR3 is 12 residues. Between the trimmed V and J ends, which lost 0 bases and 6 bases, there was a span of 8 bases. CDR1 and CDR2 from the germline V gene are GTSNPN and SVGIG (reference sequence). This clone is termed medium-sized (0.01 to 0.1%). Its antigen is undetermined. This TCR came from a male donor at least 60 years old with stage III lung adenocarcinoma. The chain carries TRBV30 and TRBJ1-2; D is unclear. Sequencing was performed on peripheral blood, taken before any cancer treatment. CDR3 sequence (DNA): TGTGCCTGGAGTGTCCAGAGGAATGGCTACACCTTC. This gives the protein CAWSVQRNGYTF.